The following is a T cell receptor (beta chain) sequence with its context. This clonotype was counted only a few times. Its antigen remains undetermined. Per-nucleotide qualities are absent, and no much larger clonotype sits a single base away. This entry belongs to a study of T-cell reconstitution after alpha-beta-depleted transplantation in children (dated by TCRdb to the mid-2010s). As for the study more broadly: The study quantitatively tracked T-cell immune reconstitution after TCRalphabeta/CD19-depleted allogeneic hematopoietic cell transplantation in children using TCR repertoire profiling.

Library preparation employed PCR. Instrument on record: Illumina HiSeq 2500. To normalize quantification of the TCRbeta repertoire, the TCR libraries were built with molecular barcoding that relied on unique molecular identifiers. TCRdb applied fastp at Q25 and MiXCR to the public reads, then kept only in-frame beta chains. Duplicate CDR3 protein sequences are folded into a single record with the most common DNA and genes. The sample profile shows roughly 500,000 distinct CDR3 sequences; 18% of them were found once. The ten largest clones take up 3.3% of the sample. From a lookup of the germline V gene, CDR1 and CDR2 are SQVTM and ANQGSEA. The CDR3, cysteine through phenylalanine, is 15 amino acids long. Solely the CDR3 DNA is kept, with 45 bases framed from the first base. Cut back by 0 bases and 5 bases, the V and J ends lie 17 bases apart.

The origin of this receptor is a human donor who donated a stem cell graft to a child with acute lymphoblastic leukemia. The specimen comprised PBMCs from the stem cell graft donor, sampled from the stem cell graft. The sequence joins TRBV29-1 to TRBJ2-7; confidence is insufficient to name the D gene. The CDR3 has the sequence CSVEDREVRTNEQYF. The nucleotides are TGCAGCGTTGAAGATAGAGAGGTTCGGACGAACGAGCAGTACTTC.